The 14 T cell receptor beta chains below all came from one sample that was sequenced in a study of Ad26.COV2.S vaccination and SARS-CoV-2 variants. Profiled with immunoSEQ multiplex PCR; TCRdb holds only in-frame clones, not every one. The sample carries fewer than 500,000 clones, roughly nine tenths recorded once. The sample's treatment: about 20 received Ad26.COV2.S at low or high dose, single or two shots; 5 received placebo; per-sample allocation not given. Samples were taken on day 63 after the first vaccine or placebo injection. The sample was peripheral blood, taken in a trial of Ad26.COV2.S vaccine versus placebo. Receptors originate from a person between 18 and 65 years old who received the Ad26.COV2.S COVID-19 vaccine or a placebo.

The V call is TRBV2, the J call TRBJ1-2; 9 bases fit TRBD1. Per the germline V gene, CDR1 is SNHLY and CDR2 is FYNNEI. The CDR3 length is 15 residues. After removal of 8 bases from V and 4 bases from J, the junction contained 11 bases not matched to a gene. Here the CDR3 reads CASSWTGALGYGYTF. The DNA for the CDR3 is TGTGCCAGCTCCTGGACAGGGGCGCTGGGCTATGGCTACACCTTC.

The chain uses TRBV27 and TRBJ2-7; 9 nucleotides align to TRBD1. Germline V gene lookup returns CDR1 MNHEY and CDR2 SMNVEV (reference sequence). The V gene end was trimmed by 6 bases and the J gene end by 2 bases; junction bases not matched to a gene: 8. This CDR3 is 15 amino acids long. The CDR3 reads CASRPFGTGTYEQYV. DNA of the CDR3: TGTGCCAGCAGGCCTTTCGGGACAGGGACCTACGAGCAGTACGTC.

The table lists this clone with a few counts. The chain has TRBV18 and TRBJ2-7, with D hard to call. V lost 1 base to trimming and J lost 7 bases, with 17 bases between them. Per germline, CDR1 KGHSH and CDR2 LQKENI. This CDR3 region has 15 residues. CDR3: CASSPQQYGSGEQYF. CDR3 coding DNA: TGTGCCAGCTCACCACAGCAGTACGGGTCTGGGGAGCAGTACTTC.

The rearrangement uses TRBV4-3 and TRBJ1-5, with 10 positions matching TRBD1. Trimming cost V 3 bases and J 4 bases; bases outside gene matches: 3. This CDR3 has 15 amino acids. The germline V gene encodes CDR1 LGHNA and CDR2 YSLEER. The CDR3 here is CASSQRTGGNQPQHF. In DNA form, the CDR3 reads TGCGCCAGCAGCCAGCGGACAGGGGGTAATCAGCCCCAGCATTTT.

The chain joins TRBV15 to TRBJ1-6; D is perhaps TRBD1 (5 bases). V was shortened by 0 bases and J by 8 bases, with 14 bases between the two germline ends. Germline CDR1 and CDR2: LNHNV and YYDKDF (reference sequence). CDR3 length equals 16 residues. CDR3 protein: CATSRDLRVRDSPLHF. Written as DNA, the CDR3 is TGTGCCACCAGCAGAGATCTCAGGGTGAGGGATTCACCCCTCCACTTT.

This rearrangement joins TRBV7-2 to TRBJ2-2, with TRBD2 matching over 7 bases. CDR3 length: 15 amino acids. Germline V gene data show CDR1 as SGHTA and CDR2 as FQGNSA. V was clipped by 3 bases and J by 7 bases; unmatched bases: 8. This chain's CDR3 is CASSFRGVGVGELFF. The CDR3 DNA follows: TGTGCCAGCAGCTTTCGGGGGGTGGGGGTCGGGGAGCTGTTTTTT.

This chain links TRBV15 with TRBJ1-4, with D uncertain. Germline V gene data show CDR1 as LNHNV and CDR2 as YYDKDF (reference sequence). Deletions cut 1 base from V and 1 base from J, with 10 bases between. CDR3 length: 16 residues. In DNA, the CDR3 is TGTGCCACCAGCAGAGGCGCGGACCGAACTAATGAAAAACTGTTTTTT. Residues: CATSRGADRTNEKLFF. Supplemented by reference TRBV15 and TRBJ1-4, the full variable domain reads DAMVIQNPRYQVTQFGKPVTLSCSQTLNHNVMYWYQQKSSQAPKLLFHYYDKDFNNEADTPDNFQSRRPNTSFCFLDIRSPGLGDTAMYLCATSRGADRTNEKLFFGSGTQLSVL.

The V and J genes are TRBV4-2 and TRBJ2-4, with 7 bases that match TRBD1. V lost 4 bases and J lost 1; bases outside the gene matches: 16. This CDR3 is built from 19 residues. CDR1 and CDR2 from the germline V gene are LGHNA and YNFKEQ. The chain's CDR3 is CASSRLGQARLRAKNIQYF. The CDR3 DNA reads TGTGCCAGCAGCCGCCTCGGACAGGCCAGACTCCGGGCCAAAAACATTCAGTACTTC.

This clone turned up a few times. The rearrangement uses TRBV19 and TRBJ1-1, with D possibly TRBD1 on 5 matching bases. Trimming cost V 4 bases and J 2 bases, with 20 bases left between them. There are 17 residues in the CDR3. Germline V CDR1 and CDR2: LNHDA, SQIVND (reference sequence). CDR3 nucleotide sequence: TGTGCCAGTAGTAAGGGGTCGGCGAGGGTGGCAAACACTGAAGCTTTCTTT. Encoded protein: CASSKGSARVANTEAFF. The full variable domain, its missing parts supplied by reference TRBV19 and TRBJ1-1, is DGGITQSPKYLFRKEGQNVTLSCEQNLNHDAMYWYRQDPGQGLRLIYYSQIVNDFQKGDIAEGYSVSREKKESFPLTVTSAQKNPTAFYLCASSKGSARVANTEAFFGQGTRLTVV.

V and J are TRBV5-1 and TRBJ1-4, with D maybe TRBD1 (5 bases). The CDR3 spans 15 residues. The V end lost 5 bases, the J end lost 7 bases, and 18 bases lay between the germline ends. Looked up from germline, CDR1 is SGHRS and CDR2 is YFSETQ. This chain's CDR3 is CASRFLGGVGEKLFF. The CDR3 bases are TGCGCCAGCAGGTTTCTTGGGGGAGTTGGTGAAAAACTGTTTTTT.

This clone was picked up a small number of times. J is TRBJ1-1 and V is TRBV2, with a possible D match to TRBD1 (5 bases). The CDR3 runs 15 residues. The germline V gene encodes CDR1 SNHLY and CDR2 FYNNEI. V was cut by 2 bases and J by 4 bases, with 14 bases left in between. The CDR3 is CASSEQGGDGTEAFF. The CDR3 DNA reads as TGTGCCAGCAGTGAACAGGGCGGGGACGGCACTGAAGCTTTCTTT.

The chain combines TRBV2 with TRBJ2-7; 12 bases align to TRBD2. CDR1 is SNHLY, CDR2 FYNNEI, per germline. V shed 8 bases and J 4 bases; nucleotides not matched to a gene: 3. This CDR3 spans 13 amino acids. The CDR3 sequence is CASRLAGAYEQYV. The CDR3 coding sequence is TGTGCCAGCCGACTAGCGGGAGCTTACGAGCAGTACGTC.

The genes are TRBV18 and TRBJ2-5; maybe TRBD1 (5 bases). Germline V CDR1 and CDR2: KGHSH, LQKENI. V was clipped by 5 bases and J by 7 bases, with 20 bases between them. This CDR3 is built from 15 residues. The CDR3 region is CASSLNPLGQGTQYF. Here the CDR3 DNA reads TGTGCCAGCTCATTAAACCCCCTGGGGCAGGGGACCCAGTACTTC.

The V and J genes are TRBV4-3 and TRBJ2-7; possibly TRBD1 or TRBD2 for D (6 bases each). Germline CDR1 is LGHNA and CDR2 is YSLEER. V shed 0 bases and J shed 0 bases, with 21 bases lying between them. This CDR3 region has 19 residues. CDR3 DNA sequence: TGCGCCAGCAGCCAAGAGCATTCCCATGGAGGGGGGAGCTCCTACGAGCAGTACTTC. Encoded protein: CASSQEHSHGGGSSYEQYF.